This T cell receptor beta chain was recorded in a study of T cell responses to AZD1222 COVID-19 vaccine. Study conclusions and caveats: Donors skewed white British and female; clonal diversity was possibly underestimated. Repertoire sampling was restricted to post-peak T cell response timepoints. Of spike-specific TCRs, nearly half reportedly target regions left unmutated in variants. Baseline testing showed seropositivity in only five or six AZD1222 recipients.

Here immunoSEQ multiplex PCR was the method, and the copy in TCRdb shows in-frame clones only, minus some. The top ten clones hold roughly 17% of a sample with approximately 100,000 clones, around nine tenths of them seen once. The CDR3 has 14 amino acids. Concerning this clone itself: Antigen unknown.

Specimen: peripheral blood, collected on day 0 of AZD1222 vaccination. The V gene is TRBV21-1, the J gene TRBJ1-3; TRBD1 was called by the table and not checked on the DNA. TRBV21-1 is assigned pseudogene status. The sequence was obtained from an adult in good health. CDR3 amino acids: CASRIQGGRNTIYF. For the CDR3, the DNA is TGTGCCAGCAGGATACAGGGTGGGAGAAACACCATATATTTT.